This T cell receptor beta chain was sequenced in a study of blood T cell repertoires in COVID-19 (dated by TCRdb to 2020 to 2021). About the full investigation: Samples covering the acute and convalescent phases of COVID-19 were provided by collaborators in the United States, Italy and Spain. The prospective study material was composed of cDNA or gDNA derived from T cells, B-cell-depleted T cells, or PBMCs. The dataset comprised deeply sampled blood TCRbeta repertoires from subjects exposed to, actively infected with, or recovered from COVID-19. The repertoires were made available in a free public database intended to serve as a resource for research on the immune response to SARS-CoV-2. Samples came from the ongoing ImmuneRACE study (first 160 participants) plus 1,254 subjects from 6 global collaborators. The sample metadata nearly always contained a de-identified subject ID, COVID-19 status, age in years and sex. Where available, HLA class I and class II types were taken from metadata supplied by the sample provider and were not determined by assay-based typing. Study-level results and caveats: The amount of clinical and demographic metadata varied by source and participant and was provided uncurated.

In the prospective study, participants were about 18 to 95 years old, resided in about two dozen geographic areas of the United States, and were enrolled through a virtual design. To assign participants to cohorts, the prospective study relied on clinical history that participants themselves reported in a screening survey and a study questionnaire. For ImmuneRACE Cohort 3, a participant was defined as recovered based on two consecutive negative NP/OP PCR tests, clearance by a healthcare professional, or resolution of symptoms. Each participant in the prospective study had whole blood, serum and a nasopharyngeal or oropharyngeal swab collected by mobile phlebotomists. Over a roughly two-month period, participants in the prospective study had the option of providing additional blood draws and questionnaires. Blood samples from the prospective study were shipped frozen or at room temperature prior to DNA extraction.

TCRbeta CDR3 regions were amplified from genomic DNA using the immunoSEQ Assay, a bias-controlled multiplex PCR. Turning to the authors' computational methods: The number of nucleated cells in each sample was estimated from the amplification of reference gene primers within the assay. To quantify the absolute abundance of each unique TCRbeta CDR3 rearrangement, sequence reads were collapsed and filtered. For each sample, productive Simpson clonality was calculated as the square root of Simpson's diversity index across productive rearrangements. The clones in this table, taken by TCRdb from immuneACCESS, are in-frame only. Not every clone is retained; where verified, under half of the shortfall comes from an unresolved V gene, and the cause of the rest is unknown. That table is the source of V, J and clone size, and D and trimming were worked out from the DNA. This sample lists hundreds of thousands of clones; around 88% were detected once. The ten most abundant clones make up under 7% of the sample.

Worth noting for this clone: This clone's antigen is unknown. One end of the junction is discordant with germline, which a read error may explain.

Source material: PBMCs or T cells enriched from blood (not recorded which). The TCR was taken from a woman aged 40 to 55 who had recovered from COVID-19.

The bases are TGTGCTAGCAGCCCACAGGGGGCTCAAGAGACCCAGTACTTC. Translation gives CASSPQGAQETQYF. The chain employs TRBV7-7 and TRBJ2-5, and 9 junctional nucleotides match TRBD1. Via the germline V gene (reference sequence), CDR1 is SSHAT and CDR2 FNYEAQ. The cysteine opens and the phenylalanine closes a CDR3 of 14 amino acids. Just the 42-base CDR3 DNA is kept, in frame starting at base 1. Reference TRBV7-7 and TRBJ2-5 proteins supply the regions before and after the CDR3; the full variable domain is: GAGVSQSPRYKVTKRGQDVTLRCDPISSHATLYWYQQALGQGPEFLTYFNYEAQPDKSGLPSDRFSAERPEGSISTLTIQRTEQRDSAMYRCASSPQGAQETQYFGPGTRLLVL.